A single sample is the source of the 8 T cell receptor beta chains below, sequenced in a study of T cells expressing NK-cell markers. TCRdb re-called the 5' RACE reads and shows each CDR3 protein once, DNA omitted. The table for this sample gives around 550,000 distinct CDR3 sequences. Sequencing input: blood T cells: a sorted CD56 or NKG2C T cell subset, CD4+ or CD8+ T cells, or bulk PBMC T cells (not recorded which). These receptors all come from a man younger than 30 in good health.

V gene TRBV6-2 or TRBV6-3 combines with J gene TRBJ1-5; TCRdb gives TRBD1 as the D gene, but with no DNA this cannot be confirmed. Germline-derived CDR1 and CDR2 are MNHEY and SVGEGT. CDR3 length: 12 residues. Here the CDR3 reads CASATGDQPQHF.

The chain links TRBV5-1 to TRBJ1-4; TCRdb outputs TRBD1, but without DNA this stays unchecked. The CDR3 extends over 16 amino acids. Germline loops: CDR1 SGHRS, CDR2 YFSETQ. Here the CDR3 reads CASSFGTGRYNEKLFF.

This chain joins TRBV12-3 or TRBV12-4 and TRBJ2-7; TCRdb picks TRBD2, but there is no DNA to check that call. This CDR3 region has 12 residues. The CDR3 loop reads CASVRNGREQYF.

The chain uses TRBV4-1 and TRBJ1-1; there is no DNA to check the TCRdb D call of TRBD1. The CDR3 runs 16 residues. Looked up from germline, CDR1 is MGHRA and CDR2 is YSYEKL. CDR3 residues: CASSSTPGPGYAEAFF.

V and J are TRBV3-1 and TRBJ2-1; the TCRdb call, TRBD2, lacks DNA for checking. The CDR3 runs 14 residues. Germline CDR1 is LGHDT and CDR2 is YNNKEL (reference sequence). This CDR3 reads CASTLRLVGDEQFF.

The V gene is TRBV12-3 or TRBV12-4, the J gene TRBJ1-2. This CDR3 region has 14 residues. CDR3 loop: CASSLVGRDYGYTF.

The chain couples TRBV7-6 to TRBJ1-5. This CDR3 contains 15 residues. From germline, CDR1 is SGHVS and CDR2 FNYEAQ. CDR3 region: CASSAVADGDQPQHF.

The V gene is TRBV7-3, the J gene TRBJ2-3. The V gene's germline CDR1 is SGHTA and CDR2 FQGTGA. CDR3 length equals 14 residues. CDR3 loop: CASSLFRATDTQYF.